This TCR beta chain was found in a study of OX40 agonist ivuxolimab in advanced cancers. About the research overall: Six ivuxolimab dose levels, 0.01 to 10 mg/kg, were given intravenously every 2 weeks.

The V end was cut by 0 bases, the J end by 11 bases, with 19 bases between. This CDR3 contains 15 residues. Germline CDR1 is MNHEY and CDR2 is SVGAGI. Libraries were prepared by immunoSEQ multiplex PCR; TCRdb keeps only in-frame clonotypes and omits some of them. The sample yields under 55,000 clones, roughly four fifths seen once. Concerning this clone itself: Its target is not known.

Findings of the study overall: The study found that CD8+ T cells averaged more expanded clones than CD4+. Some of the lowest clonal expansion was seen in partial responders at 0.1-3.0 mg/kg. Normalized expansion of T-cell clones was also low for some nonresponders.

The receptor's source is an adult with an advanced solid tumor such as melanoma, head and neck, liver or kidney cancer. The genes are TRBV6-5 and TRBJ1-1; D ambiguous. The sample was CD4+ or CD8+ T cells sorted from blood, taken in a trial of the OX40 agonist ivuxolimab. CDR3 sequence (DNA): TGTGCCAGCAGTTACTCGGGGATCGATTCTACGAGGGCTTTCTTT. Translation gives CASSYSGIDSTRAFF.